This TCR beta chain is drawn from a study of blood T cells in healthy people across ages. Primers used in a second PCR of about 7 to 12 cycles were a sample-barcoded 5' primer and a J-beta primer mix. Every cDNA molecule carried a tag from a template-switch adaptor bearing 12 random nucleotides. TCRdb re-derived calls from the 5' RACE reads in MiXCR, one entry per CDR3 protein. The sample consists of approximately 600,000 distinct CDR3 sequences, around 54% of them appearing once. Study-wide points: It was not known whether donors were CMV positive (a possible confounder of expanded clonotype changes).

Concerning this clonotype itself: The antigen remains undetermined.

Staff drew roughly 10 milliliters of peripheral blood from each donor. The CDR3 has 15 residues. Trimming at V came to 4 bases and at J to 3 bases, leaving 6 bases not matched to a gene. Germline CDR1 SGHRS, CDR2 YFSETQ. The clonotype was recovered from a man in his sixties in good health. V and J are TRBV5-1 and TRBJ2-2, with TRBD1 matching 7 bases. Sequenced sample: blood. The CDR3 nucleotides are TGCGCCAGCAGCACGACAGGGATGGACACCGGGGAGCTGTTTTTT. This codes for CASSTTGMDTGELFF.